These 27 T cell receptor beta chains came from one sample sequenced in a study of beta chain features in type 1 diabetes. Sequencing targeted expressed TCRB transcripts, as all isolated RNA had been reverse transcribed. Some clones are missing from TCRdb's copy, which holds only in-frame ones; the method was immunoSEQ multiplex PCR. The table shows about 290,000 clones, with 8% occurring only once. The sample taken for sequencing was central memory CD4+ T cells from blood. The receptor source for this set is a woman under 30 in good health.

The genes are TRBV19 and TRBJ1-5; 7 nucleotides agree with TRBD1. Germline V gene data show CDR1 as LNHDA and CDR2 as SQIVND (reference sequence). The ends lost 10 bases at V and 3 bases at J; junction bases unmatched: 6. The CDR3 runs to 13 residues. In nucleotides, the CDR3 is TGTGCCACCGGACAGGCGATCAATCAGCCCCAGCATTTT. Translation: CATGQAINQPQHF.

This clone was found many times. The chain recombines TRBV27 with TRBJ2-1; TRBD1 agrees at 8 bases. Trimming took 5 bases from V and 8 from J; bases not matched to a gene: 8. From germline, CDR1 is MNHEY and CDR2 SMNVEV (reference sequence). The CDR3 runs to 14 residues. The CDR3 loop reads CASSMDRVVDEQFF. In nucleotides, the CDR3 is TGTGCCAGCAGTATGGACAGGGTTGTCGATGAGCAGTTCTTC.

This clone has more than one count but fewer than ten. The V call is TRBV6-1, the J call TRBJ2-1; D is unresolved. The V end was cut by 5 bases, the J end by 5 bases, with 13 bases between. The V gene's germline CDR1 is MNHNS and CDR2 SASEGT. The CDR3 has 14 residues. The CDR3, as DNA: TGTGCCAGCAGTCACACCCGATCGCACAATGAGCAGTTCTTC. It is translated as CASSHTRSHNEQFF.

The gene calls are TRBV7-3 and TRBJ2-3; no clear D. The CDR3 is made up of 12 amino acids. Trimming stripped 3 bases from V and 7 bases from J, with 8 bases between. Germline lookup yields CDR1 SGHTA and CDR2 FQGTGA. In nucleotides, the CDR3 is TGTGCCAGCAGCTTCCTGTTTCATACGCAGTATTTT. Protein product: CASSFLFHTQYF. The full variable domain, rest sourced from reference TRBV7-3 and TRBJ2-3, is GAGVSQTPSNKVTEKGKYVELRCDPISGHTALYWYRQSLGQGPEFLIYFQGTGAADDSGLPNDRFFAVRPEGSVSTLKIQRTERGDSAVYLCASSFLFHTQYFGPGTRLTVL.

J is TRBJ1-4 and V is TRBV6-6; 7 bases match TRBD1. J lost 11 bases, V lost 6 bases, and 12 bases had no gene match. The CDR3 runs 14 residues. The germline V gene has CDR1 MNHNY and CDR2 SVGAGI (reference sequence). This CDR3 is CASSRDRDSLKLFF. The DNA of the CDR3 is TGTGCCAGCAGCCGCGACAGGGATTCCCTCAAACTGTTTTTT.

The V gene is TRBV7-9, the J gene TRBJ2-5, with 9 positions matching TRBD2. With V trimmed by 4 bases and J by 5 bases, 11 bases remained unmatched. The CDR3 is 16 amino acids. In germline, CDR1 is SEHNR, CDR2 FQNEAQ (reference sequence). The CDR3 DNA is TGTGCCAGCAGCTCGAATACCGCGGGGGGGCGGGAGACCCAGTACTTC. Residues: CASSSNTAGGRETQYF. Based on the CDR3 plus reference TRBV7-9 and TRBJ2-5, the full variable domain is DTGVSQNPRHKITKRGQNVTFRCDPISEHNRLYWYRQTLGQGPEFLTYFQNEAQLEKSRLLSDRFSAERPKGSFSTLEIQRTEQGDSAMYLCASSSNTAGGRETQYFGPGTRLLVL.

This clone was seen many times. The rearrangement joins TRBV5-4 to TRBJ1-1; D unclear. This CDR3 has 12 amino acids. Germline CDR1 and CDR2: SGHNT and YYREEE (reference sequence). V was shortened by 2 bases and J by 6 bases, with 8 bases between the two germline ends. The CDR3: CASSFPEAEAFF. The CDR3 DNA reads as TGTGCCAGCAGCTTTCCTGAGGCTGAAGCTTTCTTT.

This clone was detected only a few times. J is TRBJ1-1 and V is TRBV7-9; a weak D match, TRBD1 (6 bases). Deletions cut 1 base from V and 4 bases from J, with 10 bases between. The V gene's germline CDR1 is SEHNR and CDR2 FQNEAQ (reference sequence). The CDR3 runs 14 residues. The CDR3 reads CASSLDGQSTEAFF. The CDR3 DNA follows: TGTGCCAGCAGCTTAGACGGACAGTCCACTGAAGCTTTCTTT.

This clone came up a few times. This chain links TRBV7-9 with TRBJ2-3; possibly TRBD1 for D (6 bases). The length of the CDR3 is 16 residues. The V gene's germline CDR1 is SEHNR and CDR2 FQNEAQ (reference sequence). V was pared by 6 bases and J by 0 bases, with 16 bases between. The CDR3 bases are TGTGCCAGCAGGCCCGGAACAGGGCTAAGCACAGATACGCAGTATTTT. Amino acids: CASRPGTGLSTDTQYF. Filled out from reference TRBV7-9 and TRBJ2-3, the complete variable domain reads DTGVSQNPRHKITKRGQNVTFRCDPISEHNRLYWYRQTLGQGPEFLTYFQNEAQLEKSRLLSDRFSAERPKGSFSTLEIQRTEQGDSAMYLCASRPGTGLSTDTQYFGPGTRLTVL.

The chain employs TRBV12-2 and TRBJ2-5; the D segment call TRBD1 is taken from the table without a DNA check. TRBV12-2 is annotated as a pseudogene. The CDR3 sequence is 16 residues long. CDR3 protein: CASRLTRTGVPETQYF. Here the CDR3 DNA reads TGTGCAAGTCGTCTTACTCGGACAGGGGTGCCAGAGACCCAGTACTTC.

The gene calls are TRBV10-3 and TRBJ1-1, with D perhaps matching TRBD1 (6 bases). Germline V gene lookup returns CDR1 ENHRY and CDR2 SYGVKD. The CDR3 runs 15 residues. Trimming took 3 bases from V and 0 from J, leaving 11 bases between them. The CDR3 DNA reads as TGTGCCATCAGTGAACAGGGCTATATGAACACTGAAGCTTTCTTT. Protein sequence: CAISEQGYMNTEAFF.

This clone was seen repeatedly, ten times or more. The chain links TRBV7-9 to TRBJ2-2; weak D call: TRBD1 (5 bases). V was cut by 5 bases and J by 5 bases, with 12 bases left in between. Germline V gives CDR1 SEHNR, CDR2 FQNEAQ (reference sequence). The CDR3 is made up of 14 amino acids. In DNA, the CDR3 is TGTGCCAGCAGCCCCAGGGAACAGACCGGGGAGCTGTTTTTT. Protein product: CASSPREQTGELFF. The full variable domain, with the rest looked up from reference TRBV7-9 and TRBJ2-2, is DTGVSQNPRHKITKRGQNVTFRCDPISEHNRLYWYRQTLGQGPEFLTYFQNEAQLEKSRLLSDRFSAERPKGSFSTLEIQRTEQGDSAMYLCASSPREQTGELFFGEGSRLTVL.

CDR3 sequence (DNA): TGTGCCAGCAGCTTAGCAGGGAACTATGGCTACACCTTC. Its protein is CASSLAGNYGYTF. The gene calls are TRBV7-8 and TRBJ1-2; D is ambiguous. CDR1 SGHVS and CDR2 FQNEAQ come from the germline V gene. The CDR3 is made up of 13 amino acids. Trimming removed 0 bases from V and 2 bases from J, with 4 bases in between.

This clone was counted a few times. J is TRBJ1-1 and V is TRBV7-8; TRBD1 might be the D (5 bases). The germline V and J ends were trimmed by 2 bases and 5 bases, with 12 bases remaining between them. The CDR3 consists of 14 residues. Germline V gives CDR1 SGHVS, CDR2 FQNEAQ. CDR3 amino acids: CASSLSGGSTEAFF. The CDR3, as DNA: TGTGCCAGCAGCTTAAGTGGGGGGTCGACTGAAGCTTTCTTT.

This chain connects TRBV25-1 to TRBJ2-1; TRBD2 matches at 11 bases. Germline CDR1 and CDR2: MGHDK and SYGVNS. This CDR3 is 14 amino acids long. Unmatched junction bases numbered 8, after V lost 6 bases and J lost 10 bases. CDR3 nucleotides: TGTGCCAGCAGCCTAGCGGGAGGTAGGTTGGAGCAGTTCTTC. Encoded protein: CASSLAGGRLEQFF.

The rearrangement links TRBV12-5 to TRBJ2-5, with no clear D. Trimming left V 2 bases short and J 2 bases short, with 3 bases between. The CDR3 is 12 amino acids. Germline CDR1 reads LGHNT; CDR2 reads FRNRAP. The CDR3 reads CASGLTQETQYF. The DNA of the CDR3 is TGTGCTAGTGGTTTGACTCAAGAGACCCAGTACTTC.

Comment on this clone: This sample includes further DNA sequences coding for the same CDR3. This sequence joins TRBV18 and TRBJ1-1; possible D gene TRBD1, 6 bases. This CDR3 is built from 14 residues. Between the trimmed V and J ends, which lost 4 bases and 2 bases, there was a span of 11 bases. CDR1 and CDR2 from the germline V gene are KGHSH and LQKENI. The CDR3 nucleotides read TGTGCCAGCTCACAAGACAGGAAAAACACTGAAGCTTTCTTT. It yields the protein CASSQDRKNTEAFF.

Concerning this clone: Other DNA sequences of this sample code for an identical CDR3. J is TRBJ2-5 and V is TRBV5-1, with TRBD2 matching over 7 bases. The CDR3 has 14 amino acids. V dropped 2 bases and J dropped 2; count of bases not matched to a gene: 3. Germline V gives CDR1 SGHRS, CDR2 YFSETQ. The CDR3 bases are TGCGCCAGCAGCTTCCGGGGGGATCAAGAGACCCAGTACTTC. Translation: CASSFRGDQETQYF. Looking up the rest from reference TRBV5-1 and TRBJ2-5 gives the full variable domain: KAGVTQTPRYLIKTRGQQVTLSCSPISGHRSVSWYQQTPGQGLQFLFEYFSETQRNKGNFPGRFSGRQFSNSRSEMNVSTLELGDSALYLCASSFRGDQETQYFGPGTRLLVL.

Of note for this clone: One base away lies a much larger clone, so this may be a sequencing read error. The sample carries other DNA sequences with the same CDR3. The CDR3, as DNA: TGTGCCAGCAGTTCGAACACTGAAGCTTTCTTT. Protein product: CASSSNTEAFF. The chain joins TRBV6-5 to TRBJ1-1; D remains ambiguous. Trimming took 4 bases from V and 1 from J, leaving 1 base between them. The CDR3 extends over 11 amino acids. Per germline, CDR1 MNHEY and CDR2 SVGAGI.

This clone was found a few times. This rearrangement joins TRBV7-3 to TRBJ2-3; the match to TRBD2 covers 7 bases. Trimming cost V 5 bases and J 1 base; bases outside gene matches: 3. Germline loops: CDR1 SGHTA, CDR2 FQGTGA. There are 14 residues in the CDR3. CDR3 DNA sequence: TGTGCCAGCAGCCAAAGCGGGGGCACAGATACGCAGTATTTT. Amino acid sequence: CASSQSGGTDTQYF. Using reference TRBV7-3 and TRBJ2-3 for the parts outside the CDR3, the full variable domain is GAGVSQTPSNKVTEKGKYVELRCDPISGHTALYWYRQSLGQGPEFLIYFQGTGAADDSGLPNDRFFAVRPEGSVSTLKIQRTERGDSAVYLCASSQSGGTDTQYFGPGTRLTVL.

The gene calls are TRBV19 and TRBJ2-1; D may correspond to TRBD1 or TRBD2 (5 bases each). Deletions cut 5 bases from V and 3 bases from J, with 14 bases between. This CDR3 is 15 amino acids long. The germline gives CDR1 LNHDA, CDR2 SQIVND (reference sequence). The CDR3 sequence is CASSAPRGDYNEQFF. The CDR3 DNA reads as TGTGCCAGTAGTGCCCCTCGGGGCGACTACAATGAGCAGTTCTTC.

V and J are TRBV7-3 and TRBJ2-3, with D hard to call. Trimming took 5 bases from V and 6 from J, leaving 12 bases between them. This CDR3 contains 13 residues. Looked up from germline, CDR1 is SGHTA and CDR2 is FQGTGA. CDR3 protein: CASSRQTGDTQYF. The CDR3, as DNA: TGTGCCAGCAGCCGTCAGACCGGCGATACGCAGTATTTT.

The chain links TRBV7-2 to TRBJ2-4, with D tentatively TRBD1 (6 bases). The V gene's germline CDR1 is SGHTA and CDR2 FQGNSA. Trimming left V 5 bases short and J 3 bases short, with 11 bases between. This CDR3 spans 14 amino acids. CDR3 nucleotide sequence: TGTGCCAGCAGCCCCGGGACATACAAAAACATTCAGTACTTC. Protein product: CASSPGTYKNIQYF.

This clone was seen at least ten times. The V and J genes are TRBV7-2 and TRBJ1-2; 9 nucleotides line up with TRBD1. This CDR3 is built from 14 residues. The germline V gene has CDR1 SGHTA and CDR2 FQGNSA. Trimming took 5 bases from V and 7 from J; bases not matched to a gene: 8. Here the CDR3 reads CASSNYRGRVGYTF. CDR3 in DNA: TGTGCCAGCAGCAACTACAGGGGGCGGGTTGGCTACACCTTC.

This clone has just a few counts. The chain links TRBV9 to TRBJ2-1, with TRBD2 as a possible D gene (7 bases). Germline CDR1 and CDR2: SGDLS and YYNGEE. V was pared by 0 bases and J by 6 bases, with 13 bases between. The CDR3 is 15 amino acids. The CDR3 DNA sequence: TGTGCCAGCAGCGTAGACGGGGGGCTGAGCAATGAGCAGTTCTTC. Translating gives CASSVDGGLSNEQFF.

This clone was counted a few times. V gene TRBV18 combines with J gene TRBJ2-3, with a tentative D call TRBD2 (5 bases). CDR3 length equals 15 residues. CDR1 and CDR2 from the germline V gene are KGHSH and LQKENI. V lost 1 base and J lost 2, with 10 bases in between. The CDR3, as DNA: TGTGCCAGCTCACCACGGCGGGCGGACACAGATACGCAGTATTTT. Translating gives CASSPRRADTDTQYF.

This clone was found many times. The gene calls are TRBV18 and TRBJ2-5; D unresolved. This CDR3 region has 14 residues. Trimming pared 8 bases from V and 3 bases from J, leaving 16 bases between. CDR1 and CDR2 (germline): KGHSH, LQKENI. The CDR3 DNA follows: TGTGCCAGCCATGGTCCGGACCGGAAAGAGACCCAGTACTTC. It codes for CASHGPDRKETQYF. The full variable domain, rest sourced from reference TRBV18 and TRBJ2-5, is NAGVMQNPRHLVRRRGQEARLRCSPMKGHSHVYWYRQLPEEGLKFMVYLQKENIIDESGMPKERFSAEFPKEGPSILRIQQVVRGDSAAYFCASHGPDRKETQYFGPGTRLLVL.